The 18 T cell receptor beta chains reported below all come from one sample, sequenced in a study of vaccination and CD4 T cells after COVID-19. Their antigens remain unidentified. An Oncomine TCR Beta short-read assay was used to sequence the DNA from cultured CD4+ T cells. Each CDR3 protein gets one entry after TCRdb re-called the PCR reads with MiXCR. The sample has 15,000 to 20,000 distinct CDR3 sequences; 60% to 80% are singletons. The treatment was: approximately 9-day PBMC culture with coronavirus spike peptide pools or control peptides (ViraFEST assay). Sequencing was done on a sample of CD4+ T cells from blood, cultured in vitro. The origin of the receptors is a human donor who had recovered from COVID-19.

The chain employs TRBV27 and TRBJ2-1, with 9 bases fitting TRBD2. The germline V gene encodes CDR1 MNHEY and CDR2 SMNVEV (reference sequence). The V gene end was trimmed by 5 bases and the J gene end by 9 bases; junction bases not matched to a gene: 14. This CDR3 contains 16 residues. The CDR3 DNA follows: TGTGCCAGCAGTATCCAGGTGGCGGGAGGGATCCCTGAGCAGTTCTTC. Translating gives CASSIQVAGGIPEQFF.

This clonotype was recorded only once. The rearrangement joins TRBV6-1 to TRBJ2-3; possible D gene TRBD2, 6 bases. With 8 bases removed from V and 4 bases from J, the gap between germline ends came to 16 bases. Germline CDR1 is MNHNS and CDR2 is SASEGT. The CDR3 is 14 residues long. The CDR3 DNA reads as TGTGCCAGCGGTAGGAGGGATGGTTCAGATACGCAGTATTTT. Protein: CASGRRDGSDTQYF.

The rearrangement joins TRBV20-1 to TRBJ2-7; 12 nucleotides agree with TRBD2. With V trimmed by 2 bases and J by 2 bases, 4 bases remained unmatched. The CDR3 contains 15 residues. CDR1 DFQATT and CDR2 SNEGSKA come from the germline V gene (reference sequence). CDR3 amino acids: CSARTLAGGTYEQYF. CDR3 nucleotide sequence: TGCAGTGCTAGAACACTAGCGGGGGGTACCTACGAGCAGTACTTC.

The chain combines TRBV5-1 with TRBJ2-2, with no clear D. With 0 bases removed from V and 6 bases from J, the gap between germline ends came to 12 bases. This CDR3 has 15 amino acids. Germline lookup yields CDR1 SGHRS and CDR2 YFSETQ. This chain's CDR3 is CASSLGSGVPGELFF. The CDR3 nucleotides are TGCGCCAGCAGCTTGGGGTCAGGTGTCCCCGGGGAGCTGTTTTTT.

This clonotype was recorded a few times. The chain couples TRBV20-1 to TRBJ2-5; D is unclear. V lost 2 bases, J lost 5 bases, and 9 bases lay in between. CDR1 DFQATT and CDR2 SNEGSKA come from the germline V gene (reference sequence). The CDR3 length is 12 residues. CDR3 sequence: CSARNGGETQYF. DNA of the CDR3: TGCAGTGCTAGAAATGGTGGGGAGACCCAGTACTTC.

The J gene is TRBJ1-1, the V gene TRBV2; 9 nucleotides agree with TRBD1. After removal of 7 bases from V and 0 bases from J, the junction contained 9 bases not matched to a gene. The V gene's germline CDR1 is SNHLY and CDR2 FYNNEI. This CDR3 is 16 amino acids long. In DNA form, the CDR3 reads TGTGCCAGCATCCTGGACAGGGGACCACTGAACACTGAAGCTTTCTTT. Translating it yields CASILDRGPLNTEAFF.

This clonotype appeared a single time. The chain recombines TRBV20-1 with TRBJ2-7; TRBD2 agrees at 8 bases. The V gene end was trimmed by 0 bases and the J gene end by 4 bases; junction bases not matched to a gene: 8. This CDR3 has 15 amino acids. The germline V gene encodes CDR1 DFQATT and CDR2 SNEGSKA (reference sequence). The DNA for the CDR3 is TGCAGTGCTAGAGATGGAGCGGGGGCCGATTACGAGCAGTACTTC. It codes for CSARDGAGADYEQYF.

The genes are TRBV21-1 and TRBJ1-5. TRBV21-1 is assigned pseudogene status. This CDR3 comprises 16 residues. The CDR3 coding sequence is TGTGCCAGCAGCAAAGTTTCCGGAGATGGTGTTCAGCCCCAGCATTTT. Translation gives CASSKVSGDGVQPQHF.

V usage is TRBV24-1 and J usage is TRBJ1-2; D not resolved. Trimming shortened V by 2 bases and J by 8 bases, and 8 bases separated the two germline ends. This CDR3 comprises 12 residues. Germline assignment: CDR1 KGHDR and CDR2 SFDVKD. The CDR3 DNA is TGTGCCACCAGTGATTCGACGTACGGCTACACCTTC. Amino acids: CATSDSTYGYTF.

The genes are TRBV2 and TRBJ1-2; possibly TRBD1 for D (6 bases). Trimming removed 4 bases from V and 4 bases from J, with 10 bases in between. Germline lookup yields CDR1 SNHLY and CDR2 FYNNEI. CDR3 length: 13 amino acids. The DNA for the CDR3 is TGTGCCAGCAGTGCTGGGACAACCTATGGCTACACCTTC. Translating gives CASSAGTTYGYTF.

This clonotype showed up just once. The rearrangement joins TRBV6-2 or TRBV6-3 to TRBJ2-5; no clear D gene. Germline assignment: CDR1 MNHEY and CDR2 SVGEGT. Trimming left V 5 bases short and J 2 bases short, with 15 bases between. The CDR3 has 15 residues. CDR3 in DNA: TGTGCCAGCAGTCCGAGATACGCGGCGCAAGAGACCCAGTACTTC. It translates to CASSPRYAAQETQYF.

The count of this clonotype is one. This chain's CDR3 is CATRHNTEAFF. The DNA for the CDR3 is TGTGCCACCAGACATAACACTGAAGCTTTCTTT. The rearrangement joins TRBV24-1 to TRBJ1-1; D remains ambiguous. V gave up 7 bases and J gave up 2 bases, with 4 bases separating them. The V gene's germline CDR1 is KGHDR and CDR2 SFDVKD. The CDR3 is made up of 11 amino acids.

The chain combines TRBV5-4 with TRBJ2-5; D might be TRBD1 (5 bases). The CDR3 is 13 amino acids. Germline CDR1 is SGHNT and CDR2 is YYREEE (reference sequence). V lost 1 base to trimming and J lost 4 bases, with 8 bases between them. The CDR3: CASSLFQGETQYF. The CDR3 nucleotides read TGTGCCAGCAGCTTGTTCCAGGGAGAGACCCAGTACTTC. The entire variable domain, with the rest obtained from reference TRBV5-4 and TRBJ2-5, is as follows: ETGVTQSPTHLIKTRGQQVTLRCSSQSGHNTVSWYQQALGQGPQFIFQYYREEENGRGNFPPRFSGLQFPNYSSELNVNALELDDSALYLCASSLFQGETQYFGPGTRLLVL.

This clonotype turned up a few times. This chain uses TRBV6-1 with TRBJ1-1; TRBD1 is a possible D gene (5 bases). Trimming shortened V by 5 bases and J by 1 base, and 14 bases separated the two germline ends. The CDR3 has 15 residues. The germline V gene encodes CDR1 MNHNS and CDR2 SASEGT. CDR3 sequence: CASSHPPDRNTEAFF. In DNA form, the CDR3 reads TGTGCCAGCAGTCATCCCCCTGACAGGAACACTGAAGCTTTCTTT.

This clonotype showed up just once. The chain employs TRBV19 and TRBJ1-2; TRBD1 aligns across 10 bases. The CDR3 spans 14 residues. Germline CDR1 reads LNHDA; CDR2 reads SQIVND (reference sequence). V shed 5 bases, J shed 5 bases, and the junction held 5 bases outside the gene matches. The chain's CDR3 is CASSPGTGVYGYTF. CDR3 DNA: TGTGCCAGTAGTCCCGGGACAGGGGTTTATGGCTACACCTTC.

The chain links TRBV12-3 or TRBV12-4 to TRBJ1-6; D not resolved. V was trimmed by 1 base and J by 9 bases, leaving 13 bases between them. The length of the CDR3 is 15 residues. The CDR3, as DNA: TGTGCCAGCAGTTTAGTGTCCGGAGGTAGTTCACCCCTCCACTTT. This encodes CASSLVSGGSSPLHF.

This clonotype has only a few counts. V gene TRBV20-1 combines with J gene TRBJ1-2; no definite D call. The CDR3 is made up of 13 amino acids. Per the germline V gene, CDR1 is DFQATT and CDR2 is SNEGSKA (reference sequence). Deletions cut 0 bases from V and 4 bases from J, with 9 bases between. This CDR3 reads CSARDKASYGYTF. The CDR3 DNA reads TGCAGTGCTAGAGATAAAGCTAGCTATGGCTACACCTTC.

This chain's CDR3 is CASTLIRGGNQPQHF. The CDR3 DNA sequence: TGTGCCAGCACCCTCATTCGGGGTGGCAATCAGCCCCAGCATTTT. V gene TRBV28 combines with J gene TRBJ1-5; no reliable D call. Germline loops: CDR1 MDHEN, CDR2 SYDVKM. Trimming took 7 bases from V and 2 from J, leaving 15 bases between them. This CDR3 has 15 amino acids. Full variable domain (rest looked up from reference TRBV28 and TRBJ1-5): DVKVTQSSRYLVKRTGEKVFLECVQDMDHENMFWYRQDPGLGLRLIYFSYDVKMKEKGDIPEGYSVSREKKERFSLILESASTNQTSMYLCASTLIRGGNQPQHFGDGTRLSIL.